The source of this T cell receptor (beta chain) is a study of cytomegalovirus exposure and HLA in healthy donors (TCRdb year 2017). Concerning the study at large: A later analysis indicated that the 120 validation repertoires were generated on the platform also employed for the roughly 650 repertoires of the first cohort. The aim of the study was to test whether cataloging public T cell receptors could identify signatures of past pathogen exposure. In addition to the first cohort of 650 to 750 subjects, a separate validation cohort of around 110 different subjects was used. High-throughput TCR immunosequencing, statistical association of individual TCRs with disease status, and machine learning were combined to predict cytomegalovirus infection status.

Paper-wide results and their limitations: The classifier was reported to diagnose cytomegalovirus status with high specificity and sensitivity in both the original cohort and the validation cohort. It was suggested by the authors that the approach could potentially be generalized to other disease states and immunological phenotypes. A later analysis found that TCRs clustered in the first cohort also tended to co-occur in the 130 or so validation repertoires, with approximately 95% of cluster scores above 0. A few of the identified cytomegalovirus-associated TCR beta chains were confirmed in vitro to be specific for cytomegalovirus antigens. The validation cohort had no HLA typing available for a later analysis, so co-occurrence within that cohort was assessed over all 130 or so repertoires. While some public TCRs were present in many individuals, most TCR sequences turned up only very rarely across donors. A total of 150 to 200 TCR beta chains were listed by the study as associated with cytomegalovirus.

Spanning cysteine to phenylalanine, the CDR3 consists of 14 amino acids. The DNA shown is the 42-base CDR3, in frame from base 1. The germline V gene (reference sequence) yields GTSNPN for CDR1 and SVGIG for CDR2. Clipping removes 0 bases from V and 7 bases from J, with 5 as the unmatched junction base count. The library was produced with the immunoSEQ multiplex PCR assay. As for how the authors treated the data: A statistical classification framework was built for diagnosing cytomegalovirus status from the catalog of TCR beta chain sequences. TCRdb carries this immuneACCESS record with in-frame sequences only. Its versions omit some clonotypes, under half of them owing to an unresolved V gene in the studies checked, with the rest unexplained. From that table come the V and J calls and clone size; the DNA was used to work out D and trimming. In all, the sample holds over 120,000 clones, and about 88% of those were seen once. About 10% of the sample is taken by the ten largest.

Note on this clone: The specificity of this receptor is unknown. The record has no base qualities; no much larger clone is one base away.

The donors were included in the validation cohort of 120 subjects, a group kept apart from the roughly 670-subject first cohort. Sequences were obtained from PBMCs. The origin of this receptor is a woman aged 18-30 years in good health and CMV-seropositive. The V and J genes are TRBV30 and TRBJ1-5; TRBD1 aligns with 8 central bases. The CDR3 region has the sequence CAWSVGQGQQPQHF. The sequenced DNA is TGTGCCTGGAGTGTAGGACAGGGTCAGCAGCCCCAGCATTTT.